The sequence of this T cell receptor (beta chain) was determined in a study of shared clonotypes between healthy human individuals. Findings and limits, study-wide: Few donors restricted represented genetic and exposure-history diversity.

Germline V lookup: CDR1 KGHSY, CDR2 FQNENV. The trim removed 4 bases at V and 0 bases at J, leaving 6 bases unmatched. The CDR3 consists of 17 residues. An assay was performed, and its level was deep. Only in-frame clones appear in the TCRdb table, and some are missing; sequencing was by immunoSEQ multiplex PCR. The sample shows roughly 2,000,000 clones, approximately 95% of them seen only once. Of note for this clone: Its antigen remains unknown.

Only CD45RO-negative cells positively selected for CCR7 counted as naive CD8 cells, so terminally differentiated effector memory CD45RA+ cells were excluded. The TCR was taken from a young man in good health. The sample was naive CD8+ T cells sorted from blood. This chain joins TRBV16 and TRBJ1-6, with 7 bases matching TRBD1. CDR3 amino acids: CASSPVTGSSYNSPLHF. In DNA form, the CDR3 reads TGTGCCAGCAGCCCAGTGACAGGGAGCTCCTATAATTCACCCCTCCACTTT.